This T cell receptor (beta chain) came from a study of cytomegalovirus exposure and HLA in healthy donors. Overall study results and limits: Later analysis found that TCR beta chains associated with HLA were more clonally expanded than other, equally common chains. Cytomegalovirus association was listed for 150 to 200 TCR beta chains. A few chains tied to CMV proved CMV antigen-specific in vitro. No immune exposure information besides CMV serostatus was available.

To note about this clone: The antigen is unknown.

Primers for the PCR totalled 60 Vbeta and 13 Jbeta. Sequenced by immunoSEQ multiplex PCR; TCRdb stores in-frame clones only, minus some. The sample includes 150,000 to 200,000 clones, roughly 80% seen only once; the top ten take 1.9%. The length of the CDR3 is 13 residues. Germline loops: CDR1 MDHEN, CDR2 SYDVKM. Trimming cost V 6 bases and J 2 bases, with 10 bases left between them. The J gene is TRBJ1-2, the V gene TRBV28; D remains unclear. The material sequenced was PBMCs. This TCR came from a man younger than 30 in good health and CMV-seronegative. DNA of the CDR3: TGTGCCAGCAGAGAGACACCCAACTATGGCTACACCTTC. This sequence encodes CASRETPNYGYTF.